These 23 T cell receptor beta chains share one sample of origin, sequenced in a study of blood T cell repertoires in COVID-19. Here immunoSEQ multiplex PCR was the method, and the copy in TCRdb shows in-frame clones only, minus some. In the table there are about 50,000 clones, more than 75% of which are singletons. The sample was peripheral blood. The receptors derive from a man aged 50-59 years with active COVID-19.

The rearrangement links TRBV2 to TRBJ1-1, with D tentatively TRBD1 (6 bases). V was trimmed by 7 bases and J by 5 bases, leaving 17 bases between them. CDR1 and CDR2 (germline): SNHLY, FYNNEI. CDR3 length equals 14 residues. As DNA, the CDR3 is TGTGCCAGCATTGGCGAAGGGGGTCGAACTGAAGCTTTCTTT. It yields the protein CASIGEGGRTEAFF. Based on the CDR3 plus reference TRBV2 and TRBJ1-1, the full variable domain is EPEVTQTPSHQVTQMGQEVILRCVPISNHLYFYWYRQILGQKVEFLVSFYNNEISEKSEIFDDQFSVERPDGSNFTLKIRSTKLEDSAMYFCASIGEGGRTEAFFGQGTRLTVV.

This clone appeared once. The chain carries TRBV18 and TRBJ1-3; D is unclear. The germline V gene encodes CDR1 KGHSH and CDR2 LQKENI. The CDR3 has 17 amino acids. V was cut by 3 bases and J by 0 bases, with 15 bases left in between. The CDR3 protein is CASSPGLTFNSGNTIYF. The CDR3 nucleotides are TGTGCCAGCTCACCTGGACTGACATTCAACTCTGGAAACACCATATATTTT. Using reference TRBV18 and TRBJ1-3 for the parts outside the CDR3, the full variable domain is NAGVMQNPRHLVRRRGQEARLRCSPMKGHSHVYWYRQLPEEGLKFMVYLQKENIIDESGMPKERFSAEFPKEGPSILRIQQVVRGDSAAYFCASSPGLTFNSGNTIYFGEGSWLTVV.

This chain uses TRBV4-1 with TRBJ2-7, with 8 nucleotides matching TRBD2. V gave up 6 bases and J gave up 3 bases; unmatched junction bases: 10. The CDR3 covers 15 residues. Per germline, CDR1 MGHRA and CDR2 YSYEKL. The CDR3 DNA reads TGCGCCAGCAGTCCCCGACTAGCGTATATCTACGAGCAGTACTTC. The encoded protein is CASSPRLAYIYEQYF.

This sequence joins TRBV3-1 (or the pseudogene TRBV3-2) and TRBJ2-5; D unresolved. Trimming pared 1 base from V and 5 bases from J, leaving 11 bases between. CDR3 length equals 14 residues. Germline V gives CDR1 LGHDT, CDR2 YNNKEL (reference sequence). The CDR3 DNA reads TGTGCCAGCAGCCAAGGAAACAGTCGGGAGACCCAGTACTTC. Translation: CASSQGNSRETQYF.

The rearrangement uses TRBV5-1 and TRBJ2-1, with D perhaps TRBD2 (5 bases). The germline V gene encodes CDR1 SGHRS and CDR2 YFSETQ. V dropped 8 bases and J dropped 0 bases, with 15 bases sitting between them. This CDR3 is 15 amino acids long. The CDR3 DNA reads as TGCGCCAGTCGCCGGGATATCGCCTCCTACAATGAGCAGTTCTTC. This sequence encodes CASRRDIASYNEQFF.

The J gene is TRBJ2-2, the V gene TRBV19; perhaps TRBD2 as D (6 bases). The V gene's germline CDR1 is LNHDA and CDR2 SQIVND (reference sequence). With 4 bases removed from V and 0 bases from J, the gap between germline ends came to 9 bases. This CDR3 region has 15 residues. CDR3 in DNA: TGTGCCAGTAGTACTTCTAGCGCGAACACCGGGGAGCTGTTTTTT. Encoded protein: CASSTSSANTGELFF.

The rearrangement uses TRBV7-9 and TRBJ2-1, with 10 bases fitting TRBD2. In germline, CDR1 is SEHNR, CDR2 FQNEAQ (reference sequence). V lost 6 bases, J lost 6 bases, and 2 bases stayed unmatched. The CDR3 is made up of 13 amino acids. The CDR3 DNA reads TGTGCCAGCAGGAGCGGGGGGGCCAATGAGCAGTTCTTC. Amino acids: CASRSGGANEQFF.

This chain links TRBV11-2 with TRBJ2-5; perhaps TRBD1 as D (6 bases). Germline assignment: CDR1 SGHAT and CDR2 FQNNGV. The CDR3 totals 15 residues. The ends were cut back, 0 bases at V and 3 bases at J, with 11 bases in the middle. The CDR3: CASSLDKGGKETQYF. The CDR3 coding sequence is TGTGCCAGCAGCTTAGATAAAGGGGGTAAAGAGACCCAGTACTTC.

CDR3 in amino acids: CASSFRQGSTDTQYF. The CDR3 nucleotides read TGTGCCAGCAGTTTCAGACAGGGGAGCACAGATACGCAGTATTTT. The chain employs TRBV6-2 or TRBV6-3 and TRBJ2-3; 8 nucleotides agree with TRBD1. CDR1 and CDR2 (germline): MNHEY, SVGEGT. V shed 4 bases and J 0 bases; nucleotides not matched to a gene: 3. This CDR3 region has 15 residues.

This chain links TRBV7-2 with TRBJ1-2; no clear D gene. Trimming left V 5 bases short and J 5 bases short, with 12 bases between. This CDR3 comprises 13 residues. Germline V gene sequence: CDR1 SGHTA, CDR2 FQGNSA. The CDR3 DNA follows: TGTGCCAGCAGCGCAGGAAGGAAATATGGCTACACCTTC. The encoded protein is CASSAGRKYGYTF.

The chain links TRBV7-6 to TRBJ2-1; TRBD2 matches at 12 bases. The CDR3 is made up of 15 amino acids. The germline V gene encodes CDR1 SGHVS and CDR2 FNYEAQ. V shed 3 bases and J 7 bases; nucleotides not matched to a gene: 4. The CDR3, as DNA: TGTGCCAGCAGCTTGACTAGCGGGGGTTATAATGAGCAGTTCTTC. Its translation is CASSLTSGGYNEQFF. Full variable domain (missing parts from reference TRBV7-6 and TRBJ2-1): GAGVSQSPRYKVTKRGQDVALRCDPISGHVSLYWYRQALGQGPEFLTYFNYEAQQDKSGLPNDRFSAERPEGSISTLTIQRTEQRDSAMYRCASSLTSGGYNEQFFGPGTRLTVL.

This clone was detected only once. In the same sample, other DNA sequences code for this CDR3. This sequence joins TRBV2 and TRBJ1-4; 9 nucleotides match TRBD1. CDR1 and CDR2 from the germline V gene are SNHLY and FYNNEI. Trimming removed 6 bases from V and 8 bases from J; junction bases left unmatched: 7. The CDR3 has 14 residues. CDR3 in amino acids: CASSPDRGGEKLFF. The CDR3 DNA reads TGTGCCAGCAGCCCGGACAGGGGAGGGGAAAAACTGTTTTTT.

The chain employs TRBV30 and TRBJ2-3, with TRBD1 as a possible D gene (5 bases). Trimming cost V 8 bases and J 6 bases, with 12 bases left between them. Germline V gene data show CDR1 as GTSNPN and CDR2 as SVGIG (reference sequence). There are 11 residues in the CDR3. CDR3 DNA sequence: TGTGCCGCAGGGTACGGGGATACGCAGTATTTT. Residues: CAAGYGDTQYF.

The V call is TRBV3-1 (or the pseudogene TRBV3-2), the J call TRBJ1-4; TRBD1 matches 8 bases. The junction had 8 bases not matched to a gene; V was cut back by 4 bases and J by 7 bases. CDR1 LGHDT and CDR2 YNNKEL come from the germline V gene (reference sequence). This CDR3 is 15 amino acids long. The CDR3 DNA reads as TGTGCCAGCAGCCTCCCGGGACAGGAGCTTGAAAAACTGTTTTTT. Translating it yields CASSLPGQELEKLFF.

This rearrangement joins TRBV30 to TRBJ1-5; tentatively, D is TRBD1 (5 bases). Germline CDR1 GTSNPN, CDR2 SVGIG (reference sequence). Trimming cost V 2 bases and J 4 bases, with 9 bases left between them. The CDR3 contains 13 residues. The CDR3 region is CAWSSGPNQPQHF. As DNA, the CDR3 is TGTGCCTGGAGTTCAGGGCCTAATCAGCCCCAGCATTTT.

The CDR3 coding sequence is TGCGCCAGCAGCTTTAGCGGGGGGGATTACAATGAGCAGTTCTTC. The encoded protein is CASSFSGGDYNEQFF. This chain connects TRBV5-1 to TRBJ2-1; 11 bases fit TRBD2. From germline, CDR1 is SGHRS and CDR2 YFSETQ. This CDR3 comprises 15 residues. Trimming removed 2 bases from V and 4 bases from J; junction bases left unmatched: 2.

The chain links TRBV7-6 to TRBJ1-2; 10 nucleotides agree with TRBD1. Looked up from germline, CDR1 is SGHVS and CDR2 is FNYEAQ. The CDR3 extends over 16 amino acids. With V trimmed by 0 bases and J by 3 bases, 4 bases remained unmatched. The CDR3 nucleotides are TGTGCCAGCAGCTTAGCCCGGGACAGGGGCCACTATGGCTACACCTTC. It encodes CASSLARDRGHYGYTF.

J is TRBJ1-3 and V is TRBV19; TRBD1 matches 8 bases. Per germline, CDR1 LNHDA and CDR2 SQIVND (reference sequence). The CDR3 has 13 residues. Unmatched junction bases numbered 0, after V lost 6 bases and J lost 2 bases. CDR3 amino acids: CASRDRAGNTIYF. The CDR3 nucleotides read TGTGCCAGTAGGGACAGGGCTGGAAACACCATATATTTT. Complete variable domain (other parts from reference TRBV19 and TRBJ1-3): DGGITQSPKYLFRKEGQNVTLSCEQNLNHDAMYWYRQDPGQGLRLIYYSQIVNDFQKGDIAEGYSVSREKKESFPLTVTSAQKNPTAFYLCASRDRAGNTIYFGEGSWLTVV.

A single count supports this clone. The rearrangement joins TRBV9 to TRBJ2-1; tentatively, D is TRBD2 (6 bases). Germline lookup yields CDR1 SGDLS and CDR2 YYNGEE. V was cut by 8 bases and J by 5 bases, with 23 bases left in between. The CDR3 contains 16 residues. The CDR3 nucleotides are TGTGCCAGTACGCCCCCTAGCGTTCGGGCAAACAATGAGCAGTTCTTC. Amino acid sequence: CASTPPSVRANNEQFF.

V usage is TRBV5-1 and J usage is TRBJ2-5, with 10 positions matching TRBD2. The CDR3 loop spans 18 amino acids. Looked up from germline, CDR1 is SGHRS and CDR2 is YFSETQ. Losses at the gene ends were 1 base for V and 5 bases for J; bases not matched to a gene: 14. The CDR3 here is CASSLISSGGQPWETQYF. CDR3 DNA sequence: TGCGCCAGCAGCTTGATCTCTAGCGGGGGACAACCTTGGGAGACCCAGTACTTC.

The gene calls are TRBV11-2 and TRBJ2-3, with 7 nucleotides matching TRBD2. J lost 5 bases, V lost 0 bases, and 5 bases had no gene match. This CDR3 region has 15 residues. Germline V lookup: CDR1 SGHAT, CDR2 FQNNGV. The CDR3 coding sequence is TGTGCCAGCAGCTTAGACCGGGGGGATGTAGATACGCAGTATTTT. It yields the protein CASSLDRGDVDTQYF. Complete variable domain (other parts from reference TRBV11-2 and TRBJ2-3): EAGVAQSPRYKIIEKRQSVAFWCNPISGHATLYWYQQILGQGPKLLIQFQNNGVVDDSQLPKDRFSAERLKGVDSTLKIQPAKLEDSAVYLCASSLDRGDVDTQYFGPGTRLTVL.

The chain recombines TRBV2 with TRBJ2-5, with D maybe TRBD1 (6 bases). This CDR3 has 15 amino acids. Deletions cut 4 bases from V and 1 base from J, with 13 bases between. Germline V gives CDR1 SNHLY, CDR2 FYNNEI. This CDR3 is CASSGHRVPQETQYF. The CDR3 DNA reads TGTGCCAGCAGTGGTCACAGGGTCCCCCAAGAGACCCAGTACTTC.

The V gene is TRBV5-4, the J gene TRBJ1-2; D unresolved. The germline gives CDR1 SGHNT, CDR2 YYREEE (reference sequence). The length of the CDR3 is 13 residues. Trimming removed 0 bases from V and 5 bases from J, with 8 bases in between. This CDR3 reads CASSLVSSYGYTF. The DNA for the CDR3 is TGTGCCAGCAGCTTGGTTTCTTCTTATGGCTACACCTTC.